This T cell receptor (beta chain) was retrieved from a study of OX40 agonist ivuxolimab in advanced cancers. For the wider study: Ivuxolimab was an agonistic, fully human IgG2 monoclonal antibody directed against OX40 (CD134), a costimulatory receptor. In the dose-escalation cohort, 65% to 85% of patients were male, and the mean age was approximately 60 years with a range of roughly 23 to 90. Prior anti-PD-1, anti-PD-L1 or anti-CTLA-4 therapy was permitted, and checkpoint inhibitors had been received by less than 45% of dose-escalation patients. Intravenous ivuxolimab was administered to patients every 2 weeks at six dose levels: 0.01, 0.1, 0.3, 1.5, 3 and 10 mg/kg. Of the roughly 54 patients in dose escalation, about 20 had hepatocellular carcinoma, some 15 had melanoma, 9 had renal cell carcinoma and 9 had head and neck cancer. Three dose-escalation patients achieved partial responses, one with hepatocellular carcinoma and two with cutaneous melanoma. The monotherapy dose-escalation portion (N = 52 patients) of the phase I ivuxolimab trial is reported in the paper. The point of sequencing TCRbeta in the periphery was to test whether ivuxolimab changed TCR sequence diversity and drove clonal T-cell expansion. Broader findings and caveats from the paper: On average, CD8+ T cells showed more expanded clones than CD4+ T cells after ivuxolimab. Partial responders in the 0.1-3.0 mg/kg groups had among the lowest normalized peripheral clonal expansion, especially among CD8+ T cells. At doses of 0.1 to 3.0 mg/kg, clonal expansion of both CD4+ and CD8+ blood T cells was observed from baseline to week 6. Low levels of normalized T-cell clonal expansion were also seen in some patients who did not respond. Antigen specificity was not determined for the clonally expanded peripheral T cells.

Regarding this clone: Its recognized antigen is unknown. Within one base of it there is no much larger clone, and no base qualities were kept.

V loses 6 bases, J loses 3 bases, and the germline ends lie 12 bases apart. As encoded in the germline V gene (reference sequence), CDR1 is SGHNT while CDR2 is YYREEE. CDR3 length: 14 amino acids, cysteine to phenylalanine. The sequence is cut down to CDR3 DNA, 42 bases in frame from base 1. Genomic DNA was extracted from sorted cells for sequencing of the TCRbeta CDR3 region. TCRbeta CDR3 regions were sequenced using the immunoSEQ Assay. TCRdb retrieved this table from immuneACCESS and kept in-frame rearrangements only. Not all clones are present; in checked studies, unresolved V genes account for under half, and no reason is known for the remainder. The sample contains 74,000 or so clones, 86% of them found a single time. The ten largest account for approximately 2% of the sample. The trial excluded patients who had a history of autoimmune disease or who were on systemic immunosuppression. In every dose cohort, peripheral blood was drawn for TCR sequencing at baseline, cycle 4 day 1, and cycle 7 day 1. Samples were obtained from an open-label, multicenter, first-in-human phase I dose-escalation trial of ivuxolimab. Adults with locally advanced or metastatic melanoma, renal cell carcinoma, hepatocellular carcinoma or head and neck squamous cell carcinoma were enrolled in the trial. Before TCR sequencing, CD4+ T cells and CD8+ T cells were sorted from peripheral blood as separate populations.

The chain uses TRBV5-4 and TRBJ2-2; the D gene is perhaps TRBD2, on 5 matching bases. The TCR originated in an adult with an advanced solid tumor such as melanoma, head and neck, liver or kidney cancer. Sequences were derived from CD4+ or CD8+ T cells sorted from blood, sampled in a trial of the OX40 agonist ivuxolimab. This receptor has the CDR3 CASKARADTGELFF. In nucleotides, the sequence is TGTGCCAGCAAGGCGAGGGCAGACACCGGGGAGCTGTTTTTT.